The clone carrying this TCR beta chain was seen just once. Its antigen is not identified. The PCR had 60 Vbeta and 13 Jbeta primers. Assay used: immunoSEQ multiplex PCR; TCRdb lists only in-frame clones, some missing. This sample has 150,000 to 200,000 clones, with more than 60% found just once. The CDR3 runs 16 residues. The germline V gene encodes CDR1 SGHVS and CDR2 FNYEAQ. Trimming removed 1 base from V and 1 base from J, with 13 bases in between. The sample comes from a study of cytomegalovirus exposure and HLA in healthy donors. Study-level points and caveats: There were some V segments, including TRBV6-2 and TRBV6-3, excluded as indistinguishable.

The sample consisted of PBMCs. The receptor comes from a male donor in good health and CMV-seronegative. J is TRBJ2-5 and V is TRBV7-6; D is possibly TRBD1 (5 bases). The CDR3 DNA follows: TGTGCCAGCAGCTTAGGGTCAGGGTTAGTCCAAGAGACCCAGTACTTC. Its translation is CASSLGSGLVQETQYF.